This TCR beta chain was sequenced in a study of beta chain features in type 1 diabetes. Sorting of CD4+ naive, central memory, regulatory and stem cell-like memory cells was performed via CD45RO/CCR7/CD25/CD127/CD95/CD27. What was sequenced were expressed TCRB transcripts, since all of the isolated RNA had been reverse transcribed. Data came from immunoSEQ multiplex PCR; TCRdb stores just in-frame clones and leaves some out. This table has some 640,000 clones, over 12% appearing once. The CDR3 is made up of 15 amino acids. With V trimmed by 4 bases and J by 7 bases, 8 bases remained unmatched. From germline, CDR1 is SGDLS and CDR2 YYNGEE. This clone was counted only a few times. Its antigen is still unknown. General observations from the study: Shorter TCRB CDR3s, moderately but significantly so, were found in Type 1 diabetes patients in all four CD4+ subsets.

The chain carries TRBV9 and TRBJ1-6, with 7 bases fitting TRBD1. The TCR sequence derives from a man between 18 and 29 years old with type 1 diabetes. Material: naive CD4+ T cells from blood. The CDR3 protein is CASSLLAGGNSPLHF. The CDR3 coding sequence is TGTGCCAGCAGCCTCCTGGCAGGGGGGAATTCACCCCTCCACTTT.